The 10 T cell receptor beta chains reported below all come from one sample, sequenced in a study of T-cell reconstitution after alpha-beta-depleted transplantation in children. This sample's TCRbeta library carried unique molecular identifier barcodes. A single record per CDR3 protein comes from TCRdb applying MiXCR to the PCR reads. This table has approximately 400,000 distinct CDR3 sequences, 15% to 20% appearing once. The specimen was PBMCs, mostly from graft donor cells, collected 360 days after TCRalphabeta/CD19-depleted stem cell transplant. The receptors here all came from a boy younger than two who had a stem cell transplant for Wiskott-Aldrich syndrome, so the T cells may come from the graft donor.

The gene calls are TRBV20-1 and TRBJ2-7, with 11 bases identical to TRBD2. V shed 1 base, J shed 0 bases, and the junction held 2 bases outside the gene matches. The germline V gene encodes CDR1 DFQATT and CDR2 SNEGSKA (reference sequence). The CDR3 consists of 15 residues. The CDR3 bases are TGCAGTGCTAGAGGACTAGCGGGATTCTCCTACGAGCAGTACTTC. Its translation is CSARGLAGFSYEQYF.

This clonotype has a handful of counts. The chain carries TRBV2 and TRBJ1-4; D uncertain. The V end lost 5 bases, the J end lost 0 bases, and 10 bases lay between the germline ends. Germline V lookup: CDR1 SNHLY, CDR2 FYNNEI. This CDR3 is built from 15 residues. The CDR3 DNA reads as TGTGCCAGCAGTACTACCCCGGCAACTAATGAAAAACTGTTTTTT. It yields the protein CASSTTPATNEKLFF.

The chain is built from TRBV20-1 and TRBJ2-5; perhaps TRBD2 as D (5 bases). Germline CDR1 and CDR2: DFQATT and SNEGSKA (reference sequence). The CDR3 runs 14 residues. The germline V and J ends were trimmed by 5 bases and 5 bases, with 18 bases remaining between them. CDR3 residues: CSAQRTARGETQYF. CDR3 DNA: TGCAGTGCTCAAAGGACTGCACGGGGTGAGACCCAGTACTTC.

The chain has TRBV20-1 and TRBJ2-1; 8 positions agree with TRBD2. The germline V gene encodes CDR1 DFQATT and CDR2 SNEGSKA (reference sequence). This CDR3 region has 15 residues. Losses at the gene ends were 1 base for V and 3 bases for J; bases not matched to a gene: 5. CDR3 sequence (DNA): TGCAGTGCTAGAGTCCGGGGACTAGGCTACAATGAGCAGTTCTTC. Translation gives CSARVRGLGYNEQFF.

The chain couples TRBV5-5 to TRBJ2-2; D not certain. Germline V gene lookup returns CDR1 SGHKS and CDR2 YYEKEE (reference sequence). V lost 4 bases to trimming and J lost 5 bases, with 18 bases between them. The length of the CDR3 is 16 residues. For the CDR3, the DNA is TGTGCCAGCAGCAACCTTGTAACAAGTGGGACCGGGGAGCTGTTTTTT. Its protein is CASSNLVTSGTGELFF.

The gene calls are TRBV12-3 or TRBV12-4 and TRBJ2-5; D possibly corresponds to TRBD2 (6 bases). CDR3 length: 15 amino acids. Trimming shortened V by 3 bases and J by 5 bases, and 16 bases separated the two germline ends. Here the CDR3 reads CASSFRGWRGETQYF. DNA for the CDR3: TGTGCCAGCAGTTTCCGCGGATGGCGGGGCGAGACCCAGTACTTC.

The chain is built from TRBV7-9 and TRBJ2-1; possible D gene TRBD1, 5 bases. There are 15 residues in the CDR3. From germline, CDR1 is SEHNR and CDR2 FQNEAQ (reference sequence). Trimming pared 4 bases from V and 3 bases from J, leaving 13 bases between. The CDR3 DNA reads TGTGCCAGCAGCTCCCTTGGGGCTGACTACAATGAGCAGTTCTTC. As protein: CASSSLGADYNEQFF.

The V and J genes are TRBV4-1 and TRBJ1-6, with 7 bases lining up with TRBD1. Germline CDR1 and CDR2: MGHRA and YSYEKL. The CDR3 runs 20 residues. The V segment lost 0 bases and the J segment 6 bases; nucleotides outside the gene matches: 17. CDR3 loop: CASSQDRKAGGIHANSPLHF. CDR3 in DNA: TGCGCCAGCAGCCAAGATAGGAAGGCAGGGGGAATTCACGCTAATTCACCCCTCCACTTT.

This clonotype was observed a handful of times. The J gene is TRBJ2-3, the V gene TRBV18; D remains ambiguous. This CDR3 has 15 amino acids. With 2 bases removed from V and 1 base from J, the gap between germline ends came to 10 bases. The V gene's germline CDR1 is KGHSH and CDR2 LQKENI. CDR3 bases: TGTGCCAGCTCACCAATATTCCAGGGCACAGATACGCAGTATTTT. Its translation: CASSPIFQGTDTQYF.

This chain uses TRBV12-3 or TRBV12-4 with TRBJ2-4, with TRBD2 matching 10 bases. Trimming cost V 0 bases and J 9 bases; bases outside gene matches: 8. The CDR3 has 16 amino acids. Here the CDR3 DNA reads TGTGCCAGCAGTTTAGCTGGGGTAGCGGGAGGATCCATTCAGTACTTC. Encoded protein: CASSLAGVAGGSIQYF.